The TCR beta chain described here comes from a study of blood T cell repertoires in COVID-19 (TCRdb year 2020). A note on the overall study: Collaborator samples came from the United States, Italy and Spain and covered acute and convalescent phases of COVID-19. The material from the prospective study consisted of cDNA or gDNA derived from T cells, B-cell-depleted T cells, or PBMCs. Subjects who had been exposed to COVID-19, were actively infected with it, or had recovered from it provided the deeply sampled blood TCRbeta repertoires that made up the dataset. The repertoires were released in a freely available public database intended as a resource for research on the immune response to SARS-CoV-2. The samples were drawn from two sources: the first 160 participants of the ongoing ImmuneRACE study, and 1,000 to 1,500 subjects contributed by 6 global collaborators. Sample metadata almost always included a de-identified subject ID, COVID-19 status, age in years and sex. Where available, HLA class I and class II types were taken from metadata supplied by the sample provider and were not determined by assay-based typing.

TCRbeta CDR3 regions were amplified from genomic DNA by means of the immunoSEQ Assay, a bias-controlled multiplex PCR. As for the original processing: Nucleated cell counts per sample were estimated from amplification of reference gene primers within the assay. To quantify the absolute abundance of each unique TCRbeta CDR3 rearrangement, sequence reads were collapsed and filtered. For each sample, productive Simpson clonality was calculated as the square root of Simpson's diversity index across productive rearrangements. TCRdb's version of the immuneACCESS table is confined to in-frame rearrangements and falls short of the full clone set. An unresolved V gene accounts for under half of the shortfall where checked; the remainder is of unknown origin. From that table come the V and J calls and clone size; the DNA was used to work out D and trimming. For this sample there are about 130,000 clones; approximately 74% appear just once. Together, the top ten hold around 5.5% of the sample.

Overall study results and their limits: Clinical and demographic metadata were provided uncurated, with the amount varying by source and participant.

Each collaborating institution followed its own protocols to collect whole blood in K2EDTA tubes. Collaborator samples were shipped for TCRbeta analysis as frozen whole blood, isolated PBMCs, or DNA extracted from either sample type. In this sample, this clone turned up many times. The clone's antigen remains unknown. No base qualities exist here, and no much larger clone lies one base off it. Clipping removes 7 bases from V and 8 bases from J, with 9 as the unmatched junction base count. Inclusive of the bounding cysteine and phenylalanine, the CDR3 is 14 residues long. Kept here is only the CDR3 DNA, which spans 42 bases and is read in frame from base 1. CDR1 and CDR2, per the germline V gene (reference sequence), are LNHDA and SQIVND.

The receptor was isolated from a man in his 60s with acute or convalescent COVID-19. The rearrangement combines TRBV19 with TRBJ2-2; the junction holds 8 bases that match TRBD1. The sequenced sample consisted of peripheral blood. The DNA is TGTGCCAGTACCGCCCGCAGGGGGCTGGGGGAGCTGTTTTTT. It encodes CASTARRGLGELFF. The entire variable domain, with the stretches around the CDR3 drawn from the reference TRBV19 and TRBJ2-2 proteins, is DGGITQSPKYLFRKEGQNVTLSCEQNLNHDAMYWYRQDPGQGLRLIYYSQIVNDFQKGDIAEGYSVSREKKESFPLTVTSAQKNPTAFYLCASTARRGLGELFFGEGSRLTVL.